Below are 10 T cell receptor beta chains sequenced from a single sample in a study of OX40 agonist ivuxolimab in advanced cancers. Only in-frame clones appear in the TCRdb table, and some are missing; sequencing was by immunoSEQ multiplex PCR. The repertoire holds 25,000 to 30,000 clones, with about 81% as singletons. Sequences were derived from CD4+ or CD8+ T cells sorted from blood, sampled in a trial of the OX40 agonist ivuxolimab. Receptors originate from an adult with an advanced solid tumor such as melanoma, head and neck, liver or kidney cancer.

This clone appeared a single time. The chain couples TRBV7-2 to TRBJ1-1; the D is unclear. The CDR3 sequence is 14 residues long. Per germline, CDR1 SGHTA and CDR2 FQGNSA. Trimming shortened V by 2 bases and J by 1 base, and 8 bases separated the two germline ends. For the CDR3, the DNA is TGTGCCAGCAGCTTAATAAGGGAGAACACTGAAGCTTTCTTT. Residues: CASSLIRENTEAFF. Full variable domain (outside the CDR3, taken from reference TRBV7-2 and TRBJ1-1): GAGVSQSPSNKVTEKGKDVELRCDPISGHTALYWYRQSLGQGLEFLIYFQGNSAPDKSGLPSDRFSAERTGGSVSTLTIQRTQQEDSAVYLCASSLIRENTEAFFGQGTRLTVV.

The chain recombines TRBV7-6 with TRBJ2-3; 8 bases are a match to TRBD1. The CDR3 contains 17 residues. Germline assignment: CDR1 SGHVS and CDR2 FNYEAQ. Trimming cost V 5 bases and J 0 bases; bases outside gene matches: 10. The CDR3, as DNA: TGTGCCAGCAGCCCCAACAACGGACAGGGTAGCACAGATACGCAGTATTTT. Amino acid sequence: CASSPNNGQGSTDTQYF.

The chain has TRBV2 and TRBJ2-4; 7 bases align to TRBD2. The CDR3 extends over 16 amino acids. The trim removed 4 bases at V and 2 bases at J, leaving 8 bases unmatched. CDR1 and CDR2 from the germline V gene are SNHLY and FYNNEI. The chain's CDR3 is CASSVRREGSKNIQYF. Written as DNA, the CDR3 is TGTGCCAGCAGTGTCCGGAGGGAGGGGTCCAAAAACATTCAGTACTTC.

This clone was seen once. The V and J genes are TRBV7-9 and TRBJ1-1; the match to TRBD1 covers 7 bases. CDR1 is SEHNR and CDR2 is FQNEAQ in the germline V gene (reference sequence). CDR3 length equals 14 residues. The junction had 9 bases not matched to a gene; V was cut back by 5 bases and J by 6 bases. CDR3 bases: TGTGCCAGCAGCAACACAGGGGAGCGATCTGAAGCTTTCTTT. This sequence encodes CASSNTGERSEAFF.

The rearrangement links TRBV2 to TRBJ1-5; D is uncertain. Trimming took off 1 base at V and 0 bases at J, with 7 bases between the two ends. The CDR3 has 15 residues. In germline, CDR1 is SNHLY, CDR2 FYNNEI. Written as DNA, the CDR3 is TGTGCCAGCAGTGAAGGGCAGTATAGCAATCAGCCCCAGCATTTT. Translation gives CASSEGQYSNQPQHF.

The V gene is TRBV28, the J gene TRBJ2-5; 8 positions match TRBD2. CDR1 is MDHEN and CDR2 is SYDVKM in the germline V gene. The CDR3 is made up of 16 amino acids. Losses at the gene ends were 7 bases for V and 5 bases for J; bases not matched to a gene: 15. Here the CDR3 reads CASTREGGPAGETQYF. DNA for the CDR3: TGTGCCAGCACCCGGGAGGGAGGACCGGCGGGGGAGACCCAGTACTTC.

This chain uses TRBV4-1 with TRBJ2-7, with D perhaps matching TRBD1 (6 bases). Germline V CDR1 and CDR2: MGHRA, YSYEKL. CDR3 length: 15 residues. V gave up 4 bases and J gave up 3 bases, with 16 bases separating them. CDR3 sequence (DNA): TGCGCCAGCAGCCTACAGAAGACAGGAGGCTACGAGCAGTACTTC. Translating gives CASSLQKTGGYEQYF.

The chain has TRBV19 and TRBJ1-2, with D possibly matching TRBD1 (6 bases). CDR1 and CDR2 (germline): LNHDA, SQIVND (reference sequence). V was pared by 5 bases and J by 4 bases, with 17 bases between. This CDR3 region has 15 residues. The CDR3 protein is CASSAPGGRFYGYTF. DNA of the CDR3: TGTGCCAGTAGTGCCCCCGGGGGCCGTTTCTATGGCTACACCTTC. The variable domain in full, with the rest retrieved from reference TRBV19 and TRBJ1-2, is DGGITQSPKYLFRKEGQNVTLSCEQNLNHDAMYWYRQDPGQGLRLIYYSQIVNDFQKGDIAEGYSVSREKKESFPLTVTSAQKNPTAFYLCASSAPGGRFYGYTFGSGTRLTVV.

This clone was detected only once. This chain's CDR3 is CASSDRWYGSPQPQHF. In nucleotides, the CDR3 is TGTGCCAGCAGTGACAGGTGGTACGGCTCACCTCAGCCCCAGCATTTT. The chain combines TRBV2 with TRBJ1-5; D gene ambiguous. Looked up from germline, CDR1 is SNHLY and CDR2 is FYNNEI. The length of the CDR3 is 16 residues. The V gene lost 3 bases and the J gene lost 6 bases, with 18 bases spanning the gap. Filled out from reference TRBV2 and TRBJ1-5, the complete variable domain reads EPEVTQTPSHQVTQMGQEVILRCVPISNHLYFYWYRQILGQKVEFLVSFYNNEISEKSEIFDDQFSVERPDGSNFTLKIRSTKLEDSAMYFCASSDRWYGSPQPQHFGDGTRLSIL.

This clone was detected only once. CDR3 sequence: CASSRRDRGLFYGYTF. The CDR3 DNA sequence: TGCGCCAGCAGCCGACGGGACAGGGGGTTATTCTATGGCTACACCTTC. The genes are TRBV4-1 and TRBJ1-2; 11 nucleotides match TRBD1. The CDR3 is 16 amino acids. V shed 4 bases and J 4 bases; nucleotides not matched to a gene: 8. Germline CDR1 reads MGHRA; CDR2 reads YSYEKL.